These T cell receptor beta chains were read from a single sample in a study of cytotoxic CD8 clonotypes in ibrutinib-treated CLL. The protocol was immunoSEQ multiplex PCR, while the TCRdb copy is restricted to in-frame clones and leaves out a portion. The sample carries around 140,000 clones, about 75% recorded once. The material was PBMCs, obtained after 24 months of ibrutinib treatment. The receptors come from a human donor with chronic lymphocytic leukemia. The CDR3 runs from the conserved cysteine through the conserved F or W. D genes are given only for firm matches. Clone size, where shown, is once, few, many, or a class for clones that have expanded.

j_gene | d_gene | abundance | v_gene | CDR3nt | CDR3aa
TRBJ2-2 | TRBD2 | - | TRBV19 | TGTGCCAGTAGTATAAGTCGCCTAGCGGCCGGGGAGCTGTTTTTT | CASSISRLAAGELFF
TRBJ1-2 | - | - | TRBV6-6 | TGTGCCAGCAGTAGAGGGGAGCGACATGGCTACACCTTC | CASSRGERHGYTF
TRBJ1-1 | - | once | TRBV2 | TGTGCCAGCAGTGATTCTTGGGGTAAAGCTTTCTTT | CASSDSWGKAFF
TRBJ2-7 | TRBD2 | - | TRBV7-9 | TGTGCCAGCATGAGATCCGGGAGCGGGGGGGCGAGTGAGCAGTACTTC | CASMRSGSGGASEQYF
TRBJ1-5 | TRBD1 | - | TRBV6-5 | TGTGCCAGCAGTAGAGGACAGGGCAATCAGCCCCAGCATTTT | CASSRGQGNQPQHF
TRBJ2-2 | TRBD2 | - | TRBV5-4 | TGTGCCAGCAGCTTGGCCGGACTAGCGGCGAACACCGGGGAGCTGTTTTTT | CASSLAGLAANTGELFF
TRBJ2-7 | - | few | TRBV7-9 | TGTGCCAGCAGATTCAGGGGTTACGAGCAGTACTTC | CASRFRGYEQYF
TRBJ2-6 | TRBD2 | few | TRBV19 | TGTGCCAGTGGGGGGGAAGGTCGGTCTGGGGCCAACGTCCTGACTTTC | CASGGEGRSGANVLTF
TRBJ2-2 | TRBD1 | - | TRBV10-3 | TGTGCCATCACCGGGACAGGGAAGGCCGGGGAGCTGTTTTTT | CAITGTGKAGELFF
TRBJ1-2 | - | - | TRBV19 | TGTGCCAGTAGTTTGCGACCCCATGGCTACACCTTC | CASSLRPHGYTF
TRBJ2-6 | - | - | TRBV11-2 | TGTGCCAGCAGCCCGCCGACAGCTGGGGCCAACGTCCTGACTTTC | CASSPPTAGANVLTF
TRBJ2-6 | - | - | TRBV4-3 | TGCGCCAGCAGCCCAGACGGAATCAACGTCCTGACTTTC | CASSPDGINVLTF
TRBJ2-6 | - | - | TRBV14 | TGTGCCAGCAGCCCCGCCCCAGGGGCTGGGGCCAACGTCCTGACTTTC | CASSPAPGAGANVLTF
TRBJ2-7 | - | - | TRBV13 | TGTGCCAGCAGCTTTACACAACAGGGCGCCCACGAGCAGTACTTC | CASSFTQQGAHEQYF
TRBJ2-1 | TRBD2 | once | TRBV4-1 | TGCGCCAGCAGCCCGCCGCGGGAGGGAGCGGGCCTTAATGAGCAGTTCTTC | CASSPPREGAGLNEQFF
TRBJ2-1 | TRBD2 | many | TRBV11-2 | TGTGCCAGCAGCTTGGGCAGACTAGCGGGGGCTTTGGAGCAGTTCTTC | CASSLGRLAGALEQFF
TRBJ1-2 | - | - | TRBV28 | TGTGCCAGCAGTGGCAGCAACTATGGCTACACCTTC | CASSGSNYGYTF
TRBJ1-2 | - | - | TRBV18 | TGTGCCAGCTCACCAACGGCTCACGTTAACTATGGCTACACCTTC | CASSPTAHVNYGYTF
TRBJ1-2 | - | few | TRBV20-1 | TGCAGTGCCATGGGGGTCTATGGCTACACCTTC | CSAMGVYGYTF
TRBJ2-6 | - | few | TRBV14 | TGTGCCAGCAGCCAAGTGGGCGCTGGGGCCAACGTCCTGACTTTC | CASSQVGAGANVLTF
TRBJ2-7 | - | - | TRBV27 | TGTGCCAGCAGACCGCGGACCCTCTACGAGCAGTACTTC | CASRPRTLYEQYF
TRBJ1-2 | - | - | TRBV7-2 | TGTGCCAGCAGCTTAGGTGCCCTTAACTATGGCTACACCTTC | CASSLGALNYGYTF
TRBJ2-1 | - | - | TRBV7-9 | TGTGCCAGCAGCCCCCCCGGGGCGGGGCAGTTCTTC | CASSPPGAGQFF
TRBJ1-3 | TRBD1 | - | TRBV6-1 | TGTGCCAGCAGTGCCCCTCCTGGGGCAGGGGGTGATGGAAACACCATATATTTT | CASSAPPGAGGDGNTIYF
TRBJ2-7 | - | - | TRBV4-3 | TGCGCCAGCAGCCGCCTGGTGTCCTCCTACGAGCAGTACTTC | CASSRLVSSYEQYF
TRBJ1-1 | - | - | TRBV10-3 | TGTGCCATCAGTGGGGGCGGGGGGCGAGGGAACACTGAAGCTTTCTTT | CAISGGGGRGNTEAFF
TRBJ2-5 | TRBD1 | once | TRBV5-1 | TGCGCCAGCAGCTCCGGGACAGGGTACCAAGAGACCCAGTACTTC | CASSSGTGYQETQYF
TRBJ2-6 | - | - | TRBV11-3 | TGTGCCAGCAGCTTAGGCGCCACCGGGGCCAACGTCCTGACTTTC | CASSLGATGANVLTF
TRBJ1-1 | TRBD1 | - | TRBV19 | TGTGCCAGTAGTATAGTGACCAGGGGGGCTGAAGCTTTCTTT | CASSIVTRGAEAFF
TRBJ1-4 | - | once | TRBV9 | TGTGCCAGCAGCGTAGGGGTCGGGGGGCCGACTAATGAAAAACTGTTTTTT | CASSVGVGGPTNEKLFF